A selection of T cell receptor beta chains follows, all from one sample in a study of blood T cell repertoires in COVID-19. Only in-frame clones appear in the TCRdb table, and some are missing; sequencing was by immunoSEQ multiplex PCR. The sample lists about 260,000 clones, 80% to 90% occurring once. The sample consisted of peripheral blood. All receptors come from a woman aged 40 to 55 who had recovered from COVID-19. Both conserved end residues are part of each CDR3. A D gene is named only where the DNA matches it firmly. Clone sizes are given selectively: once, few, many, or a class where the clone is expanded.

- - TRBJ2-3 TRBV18 CASSATYRGGTDTQYF TGTGCCAGCTCAGCAACCTACAGGGGGGGGACAGATACGCAGTATTTT
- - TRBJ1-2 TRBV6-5 CASSRSYPDYGYTF TGTGCCAGCAGTCGGTCTTATCCGGACTATGGCTACACCTTC
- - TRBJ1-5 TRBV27 CASGQHNQPQHF TGTGCCAGTGGACAGCACAATCAGCCCCAGCATTTT
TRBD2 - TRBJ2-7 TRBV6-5 CASTQRGGGYEQYF TGTGCCAGCACCCAACGGGGGGGCGGGTACGAGCAGTACTTC
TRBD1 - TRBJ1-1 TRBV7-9 CASSIRGRVTEAFF TGTGCCAGCAGCATCAGGGGGCGCGTCACTGAAGCTTTCTTT
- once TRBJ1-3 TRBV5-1 CASSLNSFNGVGNTIYF TGCGCCAGCAGCTTGAATTCGTTTAACGGTGTTGGAAACACCATATATTTT
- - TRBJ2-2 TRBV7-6 CASSLAQEYTGELFF TGTGCCAGCAGCTTAGCACAGGAGTACACCGGGGAGCTGTTTTTT
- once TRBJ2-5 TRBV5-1 CASSSVYAGETQYF TGCGCCAGCAGCTCGGTGTACGCCGGGGAGACCCAGTACTTC
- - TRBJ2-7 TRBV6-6 CACGGTVSYEQYF TGTGCCTGCGGGGGGACAGTCTCCTACGAGCAGTACTTC
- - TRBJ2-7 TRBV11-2 CASSLIWGGSYEQYF TGTGCCAGCAGCTTAATCTGGGGCGGATCCTACGAGCAGTACTTC
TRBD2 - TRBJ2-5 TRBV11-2 CASSLARRGETQYF TGTGCCAGCAGCTTAGCCCGGCGGGGGGAGACCCAGTACTTC
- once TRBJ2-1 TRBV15 CATSRPQSSYNEQFF TGTGCCACCAGCAGACCACAGAGCTCCTACAATGAGCAGTTCTTC
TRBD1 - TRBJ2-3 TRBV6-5 CASSKRTGGRDTQYF TGTGCCAGCAGTAAACGGACAGGGGGCAGGGATACGCAGTATTTT
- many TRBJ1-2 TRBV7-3 CASSAHGRDYGYTF TGTGCCAGCAGCGCCCATGGGAGGGACTATGGCTACACCTTC
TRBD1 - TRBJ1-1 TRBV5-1 CASSRTGTGVTEAFF TGCGCCAGCAGCCGGACCGGGACAGGGGTGACTGAAGCTTTCTTT
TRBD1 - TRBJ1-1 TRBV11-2 CASSLTAGGIEAFF TGTGCCAGCAGCTTAACGGCAGGGGGAATTGAAGCTTTCTTT
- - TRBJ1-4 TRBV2 CASSYTGVIKEKLFF TGTGCCAGCAGTTATACGGGGGTGATTAAGGAAAAACTGTTTTTT